These T cell receptor beta chains were read from a single sample in a study of T cells after yellow fever vaccination. TCRdb re-called the 5' RACE reads with MiXCR, one entry per CDR3 protein. The table has 400,000 or so distinct CDR3 sequences, 15% to 20% seen once. This specimen consisted of PBMCs, obtained before the yellow fever booster vaccination. All receptors derive from a man aged 18 to 29 who received the YFV17D yellow fever vaccine. The CDR3 runs from the conserved cysteine through the conserved F or W. The order of the fields is J gene, V gene, CDR3 length, clone size, D gene, CDR3 DNA, CDR3 protein. A D gene is named only where the DNA matches it firmly. Some rows mark clone size as missing; the rest say once, few, many or name a class of expanded clone.

>TRBJ2-1|TRBV7-2|12|.|.
TGTGCCAGCAGCTTACAATACAATGAGCAGTTCTTC
CASSLQYNEQFF
>TRBJ1-1|TRBV28|16|few|.
TGTGCCAGCCCTCCCGGCGGGGGGGACCTGAACACTGAAGCTTTCTTT
CASPPGGGDLNTEAFF
>TRBJ1-5|TRBV6-5|11|few|.
TGTGCCAGCACCACCTGGGGGCCCCAGCATTTT
CASTTWGPQHF
>TRBJ1-2|TRBV5-1|14|.|TRBD1
TGCGCCAGCAGCCTTACGGGACAGAACTATGGCTACACCTTC
CASSLTGQNYGYTF
>TRBJ2-1|TRBV12-3/TRBV12-4|16|.|TRBD2
TGTGCCAGCAGTCGTAGCGGGGGGGCCTCTTACAATGAGCAGTTCTTC
CASSRSGGASYNEQFF
>TRBJ1-6|TRBV12-3/TRBV12-4|15|many|.
TGTGCCAGCACCCCATTCGGGGAGTCGAATTCACCCCTCCACTTT
CASTPFGESNSPLHF
>TRBJ2-6|TRBV5-6|16|.|.
TGTGCCAGCAGCTTGGCCGGAGGGTATGGGGCCAACGTCCTGACTTTC
CASSLAGGYGANVLTF
>TRBJ1-3|TRBV9|15|.|TRBD1
TGTGCCAGCAGCACAGAGGGGGCAGGTGGAAACACCATATATTTT
CASSTEGAGGNTIYF
>TRBJ2-2|TRBV3-2|13|many|.
TGTGCCAGCAAGCAGAGAGACACCGGGGAGCTGTTTTTT
CASKQRDTGELFF
>TRBJ2-1|TRBV7-2|14|.|.
TGTGCCAGCCGACAGTCCGGCTCCTACAATGAGCAGTTCTTC
CASRQSGSYNEQFF
>TRBJ1-2|TRBV28|14|many|.
TGTGCCAGCAGGACCCCCGGGGGGATTTATGGCTACACCTTC
CASRTPGGIYGYTF
>TRBJ1-5|TRBV2|14|few|.
TGTGCCAGCAGTGTGGGGGTCGGATATCAGCCCCAGCATTTT
CASSVGVGYQPQHF
>TRBJ1-1|TRBV7-9|12|.|TRBD1
TGTGCCAGCAGCTTGGACAGGGATACAGCTTTCTTT
CASSLDRDTAFF
>TRBJ2-3|TRBV20-1|14|few|TRBD2
TGCAGTGCTAGAGGACTAGCGGGGGCAGATACGCAGTATTTT
CSARGLAGADTQYF
>TRBJ2-5|TRBV6-6|14|few|TRBD1
TGTGCCAGCAGTACGACAGGGTCGGGGAAGACCCAGTACTTC
CASSTTGSGKTQYF
>TRBJ1-2|TRBV6-5|14|.|.
TGTGCCAGCAGTTACTCAGCCAGGAACTATGGCTACACCTTC
CASSYSARNYGYTF
>TRBJ1-6|TRBV5-5|15|.|.
TGTGCCAGCCTGGGAGGGGCCGCCTATAATTCACCCCTCCACTTT
CASLGGAAYNSPLHF
>TRBJ1-5|TRBV20-1|12|.|.
TGCAGTGCTAGCACCGGGAATCAGCCCCAGCATTTT
CSASTGNQPQHF
>TRBJ2-3|TRBV20-1|16|few|TRBD2
TGCAGTGCTAGAGATAAGCGGGGGCTCAGCACAGATACGCAGTATTTT
CSARDKRGLSTDTQYF
>TRBJ2-7|TRBV29-1|11|.|TRBD1
TGCAGCGTTGCGACAGGGTACGAGCAGTACTTC
CSVATGYEQYF
>TRBJ1-2|TRBV4-3|14|many|TRBD1
TGCGCCAGCAGCCCAGGGGGGGGAAACTATGGCTACACCTTC
CASSPGGGNYGYTF
>TRBJ1-3|TRBV20-1|12|.|.
TGCAGTGCTAGTGAGGACGGAAACACCATATATTTT
CSASEDGNTIYF
>TRBJ2-7|TRBV4-1|15|.|.
TGCGCCAGCAGCCAAGGGACAGCGGATACCAACGAGCAGTACTTC
CASSQGTADTNEQYF
>TRBJ2-3|TRBV11-2|14|.|.
TGTGCCAGCAGCTTAATGAGGAGCACAGATACGCAGTATTTT
CASSLMRSTDTQYF
>TRBJ1-6|TRBV5-6|17|few|TRBD1
TGTGCCAGCAGCCTCGGACAGGGGGCGCTGAGGAATTCACCCCTCCACTTT
CASSLGQGALRNSPLHF
>TRBJ1-1|TRBV20-1|13|.|.
TGCAGTGCTAGAGTCTTCGATGGCACTGAAGCTTTCTTT
CSARVFDGTEAFF
>TRBJ2-5|TRBV27|11|.|.
TGTGCCAGCAGAATGGGGGAGACCCAGTACTTC
CASRMGETQYF
>TRBJ2-1|TRBV5-1|14|.|.
TGCGCCAGCAGCTTACTGGCGGTTTACAATGAGCAGTTCTTC
CASSLLAVYNEQFF
>TRBJ2-5|TRBV5-6|12|few|.
TGTGCCAGCAGTTTGGGGATAGAGACCCAGTACTTC
CASSLGIETQYF
>TRBJ2-7|TRBV4-1|13|.|.
TGCGCCAGCAGCCAAACTGGGGGGTACGAGCAGTACTTC
CASSQTGGYEQYF
>TRBJ2-3|TRBV6-4|15|many|TRBD2
TGTGCCAGCAGTGTTAGCGGGGGGGCGACAGATACGCAGTATTTT
CASSVSGGATDTQYF
>TRBJ2-5|TRBV5-1|14|few|.
TGCGCCAGCAGCTTCGGGACCTCGAGGGAGACCCAGTACTTC
CASSFGTSRETQYF
>TRBJ2-2|TRBV7-6|14|few|TRBD1
TGTGCCAGCAGCTCCACAGGGGGCACCGGGGAGCTGTTTTTT
CASSSTGGTGELFF
>TRBJ2-3|TRBV7-3|9|few|.
TGTGCCAACCGTGGGACGCAGTATTTT
CANRGTQYF
>TRBJ2-7|TRBV5-1|15|few|.
TGCGCCAGCAGCCCCTCCGGGACACAGACCTACGAGCAGTACTTC
CASSPSGTQTYEQYF
>TRBJ2-3|TRBV4-3|13|.|.
TGCGCCAGCAGCCTACTCGGGGGAATCACGCAGTATTTT
CASSLLGGITQYF
>TRBJ1-2|TRBV6-5|14|few|TRBD1
TGTGCCAGCAGCCCCAGGGGACAGAATTATGGCTACACCTTC
CASSPRGQNYGYTF
>TRBJ1-4|TRBV4-3|15|few|.
TGCGCCAGCAGCCAAGTGGGGGTGACTAATGAAAAACTGTTTTTT
CASSQVGVTNEKLFF
>TRBJ2-7|TRBV5-4|13|.|.
TGTGCCAGCAGCTTTGAGGGGACCTACGAGCAGTACTTC
CASSFEGTYEQYF
>TRBJ1-2|TRBV6-2/TRBV6-3|15|few|TRBD1
TGTGCCAGCAGTTACCAGGGGACAGGGATCTCTGGCTACACCTTC
CASSYQGTGISGYTF
>TRBJ2-1|TRBV7-2|13|.|.
TGTGCCAGCAGCCCCGGGGCCGGACGGCTGAAGTTCTTC
CASSPGAGRLKFF
>TRBJ2-4|TRBV20-1|10|few|.
TGCAGTGCTAGAAAGGGAATTCAGTACTTC
CSARKGIQYF
>TRBJ2-3|TRBV27|15|.|.
TGTGCCAGCAGCCGGGTTGGATGGGTCACAGATACGCAGTATTTT
CASSRVGWVTDTQYF
>TRBJ1-1|TRBV5-1|15|few|TRBD1
TGCGCCAGCAGCTTGTCCGGGACAGGGGGCCATGACGCTTTCTTT
CASSLSGTGGHDAFF
>TRBJ1-2|TRBV27|15|few|TRBD1
TGTGCCAGCAGTTTACGTTCGGACAGGCCGGGGGGCTACACCTTC
CASSLRSDRPGGYTF
>TRBJ2-5|TRBV7-9|15|few|.
TGTGCCAGCAGCTTACTGGGGGCTTTCCAAGAGACCCAGTACTTC
CASSLLGAFQETQYF
>TRBJ1-1|TRBV7-3|14|few|TRBD1
TGTGCCAGCAGCGTGGACAGGGGATATACTGAAGCTTTCTTT
CASSVDRGYTEAFF
>TRBJ1-2|TRBV20-1|10|few|.
TGCAGTGCGGGACGTTATGGCTACACCTTC
CSAGRYGYTF
>TRBJ2-6|TRBV6-6|16|many|.
TGTGCCAGCAGTTACTCGGGGGACTCTGGGGCCAACGTCCTGACTTTC
CASSYSGDSGANVLTF
>TRBJ2-1|TRBV20-1|14|many|TRBD2
TGCAGTGTCACGAGTGGGGACTACTACAATGAGCAGTTCTTC
CSVTSGDYYNEQFF
>TRBJ2-3|TRBV20-1|15|.|TRBD2
TGCAGTGCTACGTCTAGCGGGGGGCGCACAGATACGCAGTATTTT
CSATSSGGRTDTQYF
>TRBJ1-5|TRBV12-3/TRBV12-4|13|few|.
TGTGCCAGCAGCATGACGGTAGATCAGCCCCAGCATTTT
CASSMTVDQPQHF
>TRBJ2-1|TRBV12-3/TRBV12-4|15|few|.
TGTGCCAGCAGTTTACGAGCCGATGACTACAATGAGCAGTTCTTC
CASSLRADDYNEQFF
>TRBJ2-5|TRBV7-7|21|.|TRBD1
TGTGCCAGCAGCCAACGCCGGGACAGTGCCATCGGGGCGGCTTCCCAAGAGACCCAGTACTTC
CASSQRRDSAIGAASQETQYF
>TRBJ2-7|TRBV6-1|14|few|.
TGTGCCAGCAGCCCGTCGGTAGGTTCCTACGAGCAGTACTTC
CASSPSVGSYEQYF